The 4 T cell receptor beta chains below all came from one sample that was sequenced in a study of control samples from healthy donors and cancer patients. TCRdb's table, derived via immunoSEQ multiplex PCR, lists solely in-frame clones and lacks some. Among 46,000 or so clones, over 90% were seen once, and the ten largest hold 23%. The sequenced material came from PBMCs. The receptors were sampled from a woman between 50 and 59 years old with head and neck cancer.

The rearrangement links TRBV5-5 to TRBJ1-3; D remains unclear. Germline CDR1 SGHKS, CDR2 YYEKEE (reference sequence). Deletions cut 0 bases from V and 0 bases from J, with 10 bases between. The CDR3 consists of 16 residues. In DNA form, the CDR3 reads TGTGCCAGCAGCTTGGGAGAGGCTGGCTCTGGAAACACCATATATTTT. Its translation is CASSLGEAGSGNTIYF.

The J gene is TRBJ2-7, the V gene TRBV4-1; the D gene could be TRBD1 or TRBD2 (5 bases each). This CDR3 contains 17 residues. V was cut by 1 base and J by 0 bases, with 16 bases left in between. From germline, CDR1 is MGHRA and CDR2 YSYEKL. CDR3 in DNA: TGCGCCAGCAGCCAAGCCAGCGAGGGGTCCGACTCCTACGAGCAGTACTTC. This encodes CASSQASEGSDSYEQYF.

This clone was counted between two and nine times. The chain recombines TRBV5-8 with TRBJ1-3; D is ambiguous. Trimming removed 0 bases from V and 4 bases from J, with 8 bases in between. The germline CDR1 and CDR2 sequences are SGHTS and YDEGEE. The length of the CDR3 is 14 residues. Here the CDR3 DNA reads TGTGCCAGCAGCTTGGGAGGGAACGGAAACACCATATATTTT. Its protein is CASSLGGNGNTIYF.

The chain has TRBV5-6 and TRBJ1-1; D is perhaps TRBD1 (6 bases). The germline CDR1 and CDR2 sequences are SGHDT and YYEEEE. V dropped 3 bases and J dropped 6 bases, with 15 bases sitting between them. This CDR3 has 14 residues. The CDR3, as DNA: TGTGCCAGCAGCTGGAGGGGGGGATCTTCTGAAGCTTTCTTT. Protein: CASSWRGGSSEAFF.